This TCR beta chain was captured by sequencing in a study of Ad26.COV2.S vaccination and SARS-CoV-2 variants (TCRdb year 2021). Context from the whole study: Donors in the vaccine arm were drawn from COV1001, a multicentre, randomized, double-blind, placebo-controlled phase I-IIa trial testing Ad26.COV2.S in healthy adults. Ad26.COV2.S was administered intramuscularly at 5 x 10^10 or 1 x 10^11 viral particles, either as a single shot or as two shots given 56 days apart. TCRbeta repertoire sequencing served as the tool for gauging how specific and how broad the SARS-CoV-2-reactive T cell receptors were following Ad26.COV2.S vaccination. A total of some 30 samples were included in the TCR-sequenced set, comprising 19 Ad26.COV2.S vaccine recipients, 5 placebo recipients and 8 SARS-CoV-2 convalescent individuals. Blinding of investigators to trial group allocation was maintained during experiments and outcome assessment. Trial participants were randomized into five groups of five, in which low-dose or high-dose Ad26.COV2.S was given once or twice, or placebo was given on both occasions.

The treatment or condition label for this specimen denotes: about 20 received Ad26.COV2.S at low or high dose, single or two shots; roughly 5 received placebo; per-sample allocation not given. Repertoires of vaccine and placebo recipients were sequenced from samples collected on day 63 after the first injection. In Cohort 1b, 25 to 30 adults aged 18-55 years were enrolled at a single site in Boston, USA, between 29 July and 7 August 2020. Ad26.COV2.S was a replication-incompetent adenovirus type 26 vector expressing a prefusion-stabilized SARS-CoV-2 spike protein from the original Wuhan strain. With regard to this clone: The target of this receptor is not known. No much larger clone is present one base from it, and per-base qualities are unavailable.

The investigation overall reported the following: The study was not powered for comparison of responses between vaccine doses or regimens. After vaccination, substantial breadth of spike-specific CD8+ and CD4+ T cell responses was reported. Vaccine and placebo recipients had similar non-spike TCR breadth, a finding consistent with the vaccine containing only spike. It was noted by the authors that total T cell responses may have been underestimated by the TCR breadth and depth analyses. Higher spike-specific TCR breadth was observed in Ad26.COV2.S recipients than in placebo recipients (P = 0.0014).

The immunoSEQ Assay was used to sequence TCRbeta CDR3 regions. After extraction, genomic DNA underwent amplification by bias-controlled multiplex PCR, followed by high-throughput sequencing. On the study's bioinformatics: To quantify the absolute abundance of every unique TCRbeta CDR3 region, sequences were collapsed and filtered. Usable DNA was measured by amplifying reference genes present in all nucleated cells, and TCRbeta template counts were normalized to that usable DNA to estimate T cell fraction. Repertoire TCRs were annotated as SARS-CoV-2-specific when V gene, CDR3 amino acid sequence and J gene were exactly matched to a known reactive TCR set. The reference SARS-CoV-2 TCR set was derived from MIRA and filtered for enrichment in COVID-19-positive ImmuneCODE repertoires, a step that removed public or cross-reactive TCRs. Based on the MIRA antigens, annotated TCRs were further analysed at the level of specific ORF or position within ORF. Depth was the summed frequency of annotated unique rearrangements, while breadth was defined as annotated unique rearrangements over total unique productive rearrangements. Two-sided Wilcoxon rank-sum tests were applied when comparing TCR breadth between groups. This is the immuneACCESS table as TCRdb keeps it, with only in-frame sequences that have V and J called. A part of the clones is gone; compared with another copy, unresolved V genes explain less than half, and the rest is unexplained. V and J calls and clone size are given by that table; D and trimming were obtained from the DNA. The sample profile shows 350,000 to 500,000 clones; roughly 90% of them were found once. 3.6% of the sample comes from the top ten.

Trimming at the junction amounts to 4 bases on V and 3 bases on J, and the germline ends lie 22 bases apart. Taken from cysteine to phenylalanine, the CDR3 has 17 residues. Left in the record is the CDR3 DNA by itself, 51 bases read in frame from the first base. From a lookup of the germline V gene, CDR1 and CDR2 are SNHLY and FYNNEI. The clonotype comes from a person aged 18 to 65 who received the Ad26.COV2.S COVID-19 vaccine or a placebo. The V and J segments used are TRBV2 and TRBJ2-7, with a weak D call of TRBD1 (6 bases match). The material was peripheral blood, obtained in a trial of Ad26.COV2.S vaccine versus placebo. For the CDR3, the sequence is CASSVVVGARGIYEQYF. In nucleotides, the sequence is TGTGCCAGCAGTGTAGTTGTAGGGGCCAGGGGAATCTACGAGCAGTACTTC.